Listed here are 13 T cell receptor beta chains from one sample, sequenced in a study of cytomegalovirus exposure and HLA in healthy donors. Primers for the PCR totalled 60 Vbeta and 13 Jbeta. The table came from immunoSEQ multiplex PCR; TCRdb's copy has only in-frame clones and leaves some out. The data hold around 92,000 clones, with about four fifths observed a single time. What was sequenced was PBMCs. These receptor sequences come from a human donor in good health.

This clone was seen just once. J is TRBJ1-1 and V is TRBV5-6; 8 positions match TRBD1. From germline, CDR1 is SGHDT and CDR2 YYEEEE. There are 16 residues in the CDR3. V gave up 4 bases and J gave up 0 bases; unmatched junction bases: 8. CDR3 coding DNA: TGTGCCAGCAGCCTCCAGACAGGGGCCCTGAACACTGAAGCTTTCTTT. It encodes CASSLQTGALNTEAFF. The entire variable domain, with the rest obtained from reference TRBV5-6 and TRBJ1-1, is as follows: DAGVTQSPTHLIKTRGQQVTLRCSPKSGHDTVSWYQQALGQGPQFIFQYYEEEERQRGNFPDRFSGHQFPNYSSELNVNALLLGDSALYLCASSLQTGALNTEAFFGQGTRLTVV.

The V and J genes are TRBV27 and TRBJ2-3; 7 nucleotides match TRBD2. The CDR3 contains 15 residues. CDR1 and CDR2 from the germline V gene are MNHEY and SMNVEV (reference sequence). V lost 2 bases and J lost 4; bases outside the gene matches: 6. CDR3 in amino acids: CASSLGRELADTQYF. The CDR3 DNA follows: TGTGCCAGCAGTTTAGGGCGGGAGCTCGCAGATACGCAGTATTTT.

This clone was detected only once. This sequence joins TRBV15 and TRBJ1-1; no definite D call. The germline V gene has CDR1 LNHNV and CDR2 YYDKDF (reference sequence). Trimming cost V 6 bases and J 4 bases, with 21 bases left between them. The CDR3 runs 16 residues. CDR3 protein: CATSGAPLYTPTEAFF. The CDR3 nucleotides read TGTGCCACCAGTGGAGCCCCCCTATACACCCCCACTGAAGCTTTCTTT.

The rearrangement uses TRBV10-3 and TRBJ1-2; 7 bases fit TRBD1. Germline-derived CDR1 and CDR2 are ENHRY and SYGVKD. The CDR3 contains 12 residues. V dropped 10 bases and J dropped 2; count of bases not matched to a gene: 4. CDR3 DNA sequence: TGTGCCACAGGGACAGCAAACTATGGCTACACCTTC. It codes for CATGTANYGYTF.

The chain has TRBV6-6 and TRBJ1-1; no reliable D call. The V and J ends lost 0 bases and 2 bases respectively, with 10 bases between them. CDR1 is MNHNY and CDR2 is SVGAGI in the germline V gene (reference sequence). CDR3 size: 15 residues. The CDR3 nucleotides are TGTGCCAGCAGTTACTCGAGGGCCCTAAACACTGAAGCTTTCTTT. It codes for CASSYSRALNTEAFF.

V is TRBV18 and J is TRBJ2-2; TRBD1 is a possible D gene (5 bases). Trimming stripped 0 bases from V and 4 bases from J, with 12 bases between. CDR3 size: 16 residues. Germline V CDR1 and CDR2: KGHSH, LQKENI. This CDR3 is CASSPPGPGPTGELFF. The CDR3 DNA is TGTGCCAGCTCACCACCTGGCCCAGGGCCCACCGGGGAGCTGTTTTTT.

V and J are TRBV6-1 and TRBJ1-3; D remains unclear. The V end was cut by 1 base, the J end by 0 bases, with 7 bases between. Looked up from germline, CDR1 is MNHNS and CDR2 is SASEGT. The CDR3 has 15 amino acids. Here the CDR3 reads CASSEEASSGNTIYF. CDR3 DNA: TGTGCCAGCAGTGAAGAAGCGAGCTCTGGAAACACCATATATTTT.

The CDR3 sequence is CASSTERGPQETQYF. The CDR3 DNA reads TGCGCCAGCAGCACAGAAAGGGGGCCCCAAGAGACCCAGTACTTC. This chain links TRBV5-1 with TRBJ2-5; TRBD1 agrees at 7 bases. This CDR3 is built from 15 residues. Germline V gene data show CDR1 as SGHRS and CDR2 as YFSETQ. V lost 4 bases, J lost 1 base, and 7 bases stayed unmatched.

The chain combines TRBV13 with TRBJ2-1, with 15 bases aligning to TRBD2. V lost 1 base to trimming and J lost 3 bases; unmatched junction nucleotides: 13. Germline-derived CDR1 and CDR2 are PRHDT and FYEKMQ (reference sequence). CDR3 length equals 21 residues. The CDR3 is CASSLVPAGTSGRPFYNEQFF. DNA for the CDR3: TGTGCCAGCAGCTTAGTCCCGGCCGGGACTAGCGGGAGGCCGTTCTACAATGAGCAGTTCTTC.

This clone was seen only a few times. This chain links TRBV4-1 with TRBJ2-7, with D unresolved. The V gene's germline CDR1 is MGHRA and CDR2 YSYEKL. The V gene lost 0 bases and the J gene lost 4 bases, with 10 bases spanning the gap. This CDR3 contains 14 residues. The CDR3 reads CASSQDPIGYEQYF. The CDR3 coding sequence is TGCGCCAGCAGCCAAGACCCCATCGGGTACGAGCAGTACTTC.

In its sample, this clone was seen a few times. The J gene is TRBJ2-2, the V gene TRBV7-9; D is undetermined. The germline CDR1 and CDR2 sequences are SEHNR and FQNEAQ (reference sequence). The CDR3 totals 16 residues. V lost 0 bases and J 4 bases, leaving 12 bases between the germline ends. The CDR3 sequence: CASSLASDIITGELFF. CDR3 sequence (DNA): TGTGCCAGCAGCTTAGCCTCAGATATTATCACCGGGGAGCTGTTTTTT.

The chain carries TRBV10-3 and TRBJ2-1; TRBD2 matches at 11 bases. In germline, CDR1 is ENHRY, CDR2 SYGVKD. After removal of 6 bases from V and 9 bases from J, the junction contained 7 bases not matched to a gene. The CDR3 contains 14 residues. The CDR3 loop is CAIRATSGSGEQFF. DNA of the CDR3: TGTGCCATCAGGGCAACTAGCGGGAGCGGTGAGCAGTTCTTC.

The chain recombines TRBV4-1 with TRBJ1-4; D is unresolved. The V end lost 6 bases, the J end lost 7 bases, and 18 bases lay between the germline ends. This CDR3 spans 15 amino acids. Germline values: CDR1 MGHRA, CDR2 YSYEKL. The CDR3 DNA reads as TGCGCCAGCAGTCCAGGAGGGTATTATGGTGAAAAACTGTTTTTT. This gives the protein CASSPGGYYGEKLFF.